Below are 29 T cell receptor beta chains sequenced from a single sample in a study of cytomegalovirus exposure and HLA in healthy donors. The PCR was carried out with 60 Vbeta primers and 13 Jbeta primers. TCRdb's copy holds only in-frame clones and misses some; the assay was immunoSEQ multiplex PCR. The table records about 80,000 clones, roughly 75% of them present only once. Input material: PBMCs. Every receptor here comes from a woman in her 40s in good health and CMV-seronegative.

The CDR3 region has the DNA TGTGCCAGCAGTTCTGGGACAGGGAAGTTCTTC. The encoded protein is CASSSGTGKFF. The rearrangement links TRBV27 to TRBJ2-1; 9 nucleotides align to TRBD1. Losses at the gene ends were 4 bases for V and 14 bases for J; bases not matched to a gene: 3. Germline V gene data show CDR1 as MNHEY and CDR2 as SMNVEV (reference sequence). The CDR3 has 11 amino acids.

A remark on this clone: Because the CDR3's place on the DNA is in doubt, the DNA is left out and the CDR3 is given as listed by TCRdb. The chain uses TRBV9 and TRBJ2-1; TRBD2, the table's D call, lacks a check against the DNA. Looked up from germline, CDR1 is SGDLS and CDR2 is YYNGEE. The CDR3 spans 15 residues, counting both ends. CDR3 sequence reads: CASSLRAGGYNEQFF.

The chain recombines TRBV7-6 with TRBJ2-1; tentative D call: TRBD1 (5 bases). V was pared by 5 bases and J by 2 bases, with 13 bases between. Germline lookup yields CDR1 SGHVS and CDR2 FNYEAQ. CDR3 size: 15 residues. CDR3 in amino acids: CASSTHDSPYNEQFF. CDR3 sequence (DNA): TGTGCCAGCAGCACCCATGACAGCCCCTACAATGAGCAGTTCTTC.

CDR3 bases: TGTGCCTGGAGTGTACGATGGGACAGGGTGCGCAGGGAGCAGTTCTTC. Translation gives CAWSVRWDRVRREQFF. The rearrangement joins TRBV30 to TRBJ2-1; 9 nucleotides line up with TRBD1. The germline CDR1 and CDR2 sequences are GTSNPN and SVGIG (reference sequence). The CDR3 length is 16 residues. Germline trimming cut 0 bases from V and 10 bases from J; bases unmatched to any gene: 13.

This clone was seen only once. The chain employs TRBV28 and TRBJ1-5; tentatively, D is TRBD1 (5 bases). Trimming pared 3 bases from V and 4 bases from J, leaving 19 bases between. The CDR3 has 17 residues. The germline V gene has CDR1 MDHEN and CDR2 SYDVKM. The CDR3 nucleotides are TGTGCCAGCAGTTTTGCGCAGGGCGCTAGTAGTAATCAGCCCCAGCATTTT. Protein product: CASSFAQGASSNQPQHF. Complete variable domain (other parts from reference TRBV28 and TRBJ1-5): DVKVTQSSRYLVKRTGEKVFLECVQDMDHENMFWYRQDPGLGLRLIYFSYDVKMKEKGDIPEGYSVSREKKERFSLILESASTNQTSMYLCASSFAQGASSNQPQHFGDGTRLSIL.

CDR3 loop: CASSQQGRTNEKLFF. The CDR3, as DNA: TGCGCCAGCAGCCAGCAGGGGCGGACTAATGAAAAACTGTTTTTT. The chain recombines TRBV5-1 with TRBJ1-4; the D gene is possibly TRBD1 (6 bases). The CDR3 runs to 15 residues. CDR1 is SGHRS, CDR2 YFSETQ, per germline. V was shortened by 4 bases and J by 2 bases, with 12 bases between the two germline ends.

For this clone: Other nucleotide sequences from this sample produce the same CDR3. This chain uses TRBV6-5 with TRBJ2-1, with 13 bases lining up with TRBD2. The CDR3 extends over 12 amino acids. CDR1 MNHEY and CDR2 SVGAGI come from the germline V gene. J was trimmed by 13 bases and V by 7 bases; bases with no gene match: 4. This CDR3 reads CASTTSGGGQFF. The CDR3 coding sequence is TGTGCCAGCACAACTAGCGGGGGGGGCCAGTTCTTC.

This chain joins TRBV19 and TRBJ1-2, with a weak D call TRBD1 (6 bases). The CDR3 loop spans 16 amino acids. CDR1 LNHDA and CDR2 SQIVND come from the germline V gene (reference sequence). V lost 5 bases and J lost 4, with 20 bases in between. CDR3 in amino acids: CASSDELQGRGYGYTF. The CDR3 DNA is TGTGCCAGTAGTGATGAGCTACAGGGCCGGGGCTATGGCTACACCTTC.

This chain links TRBV4-1 with TRBJ2-7; D is perhaps TRBD1 (6 bases). The CDR3 has 15 amino acids. V dropped 1 base and J dropped 2 bases, with 12 bases sitting between them. Per germline, CDR1 MGHRA and CDR2 YSYEKL. The CDR3 sequence is CASSQAQGPPYEQYF. DNA of the CDR3: TGCGCCAGCAGCCAAGCCCAGGGGCCCCCCTACGAGCAGTACTTC.

The genes are TRBV19 and TRBJ2-5; a weak D match, TRBD2 (5 bases). Germline CDR1 reads LNHDA; CDR2 reads SQIVND (reference sequence). Trimming pared 4 bases from V and 4 bases from J, leaving 10 bases between. The CDR3 spans 13 residues. The DNA of the CDR3 is TGTGCCAGTAGTACGGTAGCGAGAGAGACCCAGTACTTC. Translated: CASSTVARETQYF.

The chain joins TRBV15 to TRBJ1-5; TRBD1 might be the D (5 bases). The CDR3 sequence is 14 residues long. Per the germline V gene, CDR1 is LNHNV and CDR2 is YYDKDF (reference sequence). V lost 3 bases, J lost 5 bases, and 11 bases lay in between. The CDR3 spells CATSSQGRDQPQHF. CDR3 coding DNA: TGTGCCACCAGCAGTCAGGGTAGGGATCAGCCCCAGCATTTT.

The chain joins TRBV5-1 to TRBJ2-3; D perhaps matches TRBD2 (6 bases). Germline CDR1 and CDR2: SGHRS and YFSETQ. The CDR3 runs 14 residues. The V gene lost 0 bases and the J gene lost 6 bases, with 11 bases spanning the gap. The CDR3 sequence: CASSLALASDTQYF. DNA for the CDR3: TGCGCCAGCAGCTTGGCACTAGCAAGTGATACGCAGTATTTT.

The chain employs TRBV13 and TRBJ2-7; 7 positions agree with TRBD1. The CDR3 is 14 residues long. The trim removed 5 bases at V and 3 bases at J, leaving 7 bases unmatched. The germline V gene encodes CDR1 PRHDT and CDR2 FYEKMQ (reference sequence). The CDR3 region has the DNA TGTGCCAGCAGCCCAGGACAGGTGGGCTACGAGCAGTACTTC. Its translation is CASSPGQVGYEQYF.

The J gene is TRBJ1-1, the V gene TRBV11-2; D is unresolved. The CDR3 extends over 13 amino acids. Germline V gene sequence: CDR1 SGHAT, CDR2 FQNNGV. The V and J ends lost 5 bases and 0 bases respectively, with 7 bases between them. The DNA of the CDR3 is TGTGCCAGCAGCCCACAGATGAACACTGAAGCTTTCTTT. Encoded protein: CASSPQMNTEAFF. Combining the CDR3 with reference TRBV11-2 and TRBJ1-1 gives the whole variable domain EAGVAQSPRYKIIEKRQSVAFWCNPISGHATLYWYQQILGQGPKLLIQFQNNGVVDDSQLPKDRFSAERLKGVDSTLKIQPAKLEDSAVYLCASSPQMNTEAFFGQGTRLTVV.

This chain uses TRBV11-2 with TRBJ2-2; possible D gene TRBD2, 6 bases. This CDR3 contains 16 residues. Germline assignment: CDR1 SGHAT and CDR2 FQNNGV. V gave up 3 bases and J gave up 3 bases, with 14 bases separating them. In DNA form, the CDR3 reads TGTGCCAGCAGCTTCGCGGCGGGGACTGACACCGGGGAGCTGTTTTTT. Protein: CASSFAAGTDTGELFF.

This clone was detected only once. The chain combines TRBV13 with TRBJ2-7, with 7 bases fitting TRBD1. Germline loops: CDR1 PRHDT, CDR2 FYEKMQ (reference sequence). Trimming cost V 5 bases and J 0 bases; bases outside gene matches: 7. CDR3 length: 15 amino acids. Here the CDR3 DNA reads TGTGCCAGCAGCCCAACAGGGGTCAGCTCCTACGAGCAGTACTTC. It specifies CASSPTGVSSYEQYF.

This chain joins TRBV30 and TRBJ1-5, with D unclear. The CDR3 runs to 11 residues. The ends were cut back, 7 bases at V and 4 bases at J, with 8 bases in the middle. Germline V gene data show CDR1 as GTSNPN and CDR2 as SVGIG (reference sequence). DNA for the CDR3: TGTGCCTACGGGAGGAATCAGCCCCAGCATTTT. Its protein is CAYGRNQPQHF.

The J gene is TRBJ2-2, the V gene TRBV10-3; 8 bases agree with TRBD2. Germline CDR1 and CDR2: ENHRY and SYGVKD. The CDR3 is 19 amino acids. V trimming: 4 bases; J trimming: 1 base; junction bases outside the gene matches: 14. CDR3 in DNA: TGTGCCATCAGTGGCCCCCCTGGGGTAGCGGGGCTGAACACCGGGGAGCTGTTTTTT. Its protein product is CAISGPPGVAGLNTGELFF.

This clone was recorded a few times. The rearrangement links TRBV28 to TRBJ2-7; the match to TRBD1 covers 8 bases. The V gene's germline CDR1 is MDHEN and CDR2 SYDVKM. The CDR3 runs 15 residues. The ends lost 5 bases at V and 4 bases at J; junction bases unmatched: 10. As DNA, the CDR3 is TGTGCCAGCAGTCCCCCGGCAGGGGGCTTGTACGAGCAGTACTTC. Its protein product is CASSPPAGGLYEQYF.

The chain combines TRBV2 with TRBJ2-2; no firm D call. With 4 bases removed from V and 0 bases from J, the gap between germline ends came to 6 bases. The CDR3 totals 14 residues. Germline CDR1 SNHLY, CDR2 FYNNEI. The DNA for the CDR3 is TGTGCCAGCAGTGGCGCGGCGAACACCGGGGAGCTGTTTTTT. It encodes CASSGAANTGELFF.

The V call is TRBV19, the J call TRBJ2-1; 7 nucleotides line up with TRBD2. Trimming cost V 4 bases and J 5 bases; bases outside gene matches: 5. Germline values: CDR1 LNHDA, CDR2 SQIVND (reference sequence). The CDR3 contains 14 residues. CDR3 coding DNA: TGTGCCAGTAGTACTCCGGGACTAAACAATGAGCAGTTCTTC. Translating it yields CASSTPGLNNEQFF.

The rearrangement joins TRBV11-2 to TRBJ1-1; D is ambiguous. CDR3 length: 14 amino acids. With 1 base removed from V and 1 base from J, the gap between germline ends came to 7 bases. Per the germline V gene, CDR1 is SGHAT and CDR2 is FQNNGV. The chain's CDR3 is CASSLGGQNTEAFF. For the CDR3, the DNA is TGTGCCAGCAGCTTAGGCGGGCAGAACACTGAAGCTTTCTTT. Variable domain in full (rest from reference TRBV11-2 and TRBJ1-1): EAGVAQSPRYKIIEKRQSVAFWCNPISGHATLYWYQQILGQGPKLLIQFQNNGVVDDSQLPKDRFSAERLKGVDSTLKIQPAKLEDSAVYLCASSLGGQNTEAFFGQGTRLTVV.

The gene calls are TRBV4-3 and TRBJ2-7; D unresolved. The CDR3 runs 14 residues. CDR1 and CDR2 from the germline V gene are LGHNA and YSLEER. The V end was cut by 0 bases, the J end by 1 base, with 7 bases between. CDR3 DNA sequence: TGCGCCAGCAGCCAAGATCCAGGATCCTACGAGCAGTACTTC. This encodes CASSQDPGSYEQYF.

This rearrangement joins TRBV29-1 to TRBJ1-1; D is unclear. This CDR3 is built from 14 residues. The V and J ends lost 7 bases and 5 bases respectively, with 20 bases between them. From germline, CDR1 is SQVTM and CDR2 ANQGSEA. The DNA for the CDR3 is TGCAGCGCCAGTCCCAAACACGTGGAGACTGAAGCTTTCTTT. It specifies CSASPKHVETEAFF.

This sequence joins TRBV28 and TRBJ2-1; 12 bases align to TRBD2. J lost 7 bases, V lost 1 base, and 17 bases had no gene match. The germline V gene has CDR1 MDHEN and CDR2 SYDVKM. CDR3 length: 20 residues. The CDR3 DNA reads as TGTGCCAGCAGTTTATATGCCCCACGACTAGCGGGAGTCTCCCCTAATGAGCAGTTCTTC. This sequence encodes CASSLYAPRLAGVSPNEQFF.

V usage is TRBV7-3 and J usage is TRBJ2-2; 15 bases agree with TRBD2. V dropped 3 bases and J dropped 4; count of bases not matched to a gene: 6. In germline, CDR1 is SGHTA, CDR2 FQGTGA. CDR3 length equals 18 residues. The DNA for the CDR3 is TGTGCCAGCAGCTTGGGGACTAGCGGGAGGAAGGGCACCGGGGAGCTGTTTTTT. Residues: CASSLGTSGRKGTGELFF.

The CDR3 DNA follows: TGTGCCAGCAGTTACTCTGACAGAAGGTCCTACAATGAGCAGTTCTTC. Translating it yields CASSYSDRRSYNEQFF. V is TRBV6-6 and J is TRBJ2-1; TRBD1 might be the D (5 bases). Germline lookup yields CDR1 MNHNY and CDR2 SVGAGI (reference sequence). Trimming took off 0 bases at V and 1 base at J, with 10 bases between the two ends. This CDR3 is 16 amino acids long.

The chain is built from TRBV7-9 and TRBJ2-5; D unclear. Trimming took off 1 base at V and 5 bases at J, with 8 bases between the two ends. The CDR3 has 13 amino acids. Germline V lookup: CDR1 SEHNR, CDR2 FQNEAQ (reference sequence). Written as DNA, the CDR3 is TGTGCCAGCAGCTTAGGTTCTTCGGAGACCCAGTACTTC. It encodes CASSLGSSETQYF.

The chain carries TRBV27 and TRBJ2-7; 8 nucleotides agree with TRBD1. This CDR3 is built from 16 residues. V lost 5 bases to trimming and J lost 4 bases; unmatched junction nucleotides: 13. CDR1 is MNHEY and CDR2 is SMNVEV in the germline V gene (reference sequence). The CDR3 is CASSASGTGGIYEQYF. CDR3 DNA: TGTGCCAGCAGTGCCTCCGGGACAGGCGGGATTTACGAGCAGTACTTC.